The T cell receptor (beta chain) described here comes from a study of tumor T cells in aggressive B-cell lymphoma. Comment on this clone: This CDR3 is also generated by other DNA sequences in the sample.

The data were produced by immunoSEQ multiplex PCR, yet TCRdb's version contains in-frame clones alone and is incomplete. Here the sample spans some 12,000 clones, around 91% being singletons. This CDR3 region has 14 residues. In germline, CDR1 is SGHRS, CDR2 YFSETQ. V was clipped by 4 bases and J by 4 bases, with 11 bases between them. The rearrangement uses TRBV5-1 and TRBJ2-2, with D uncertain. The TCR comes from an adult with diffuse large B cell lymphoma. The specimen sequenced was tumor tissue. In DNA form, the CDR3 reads TGCGCCAGCAGCCTGGCTTTCGGCACCGGGGAGCTGTTTTTT. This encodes CASSLAFGTGELFF.